Below, 4 T cell receptor beta chains from the same sample are listed, as sequenced in a study of cytomegalovirus exposure and HLA in healthy donors. Clones were read by immunoSEQ multiplex PCR, and TCRdb kept only the in-frame ones, dropping some. This sample yields about 50,000 clones, of which 93% are seen a single time; more than 1.5% belongs to the top ten. Sequencing input: PBMCs. Every receptor here comes from a woman aged 18-29 years in good health and CMV-seropositive.

The chain joins TRBV25-1 to TRBJ2-3; 10 nucleotides line up with TRBD2. The CDR3 is 15 residues long. With 8 bases clipped from V and 2 bases from J, the junction kept 7 bases outside the gene matches. Germline V gene sequence: CDR1 MGHDK, CDR2 SYGVNS. CDR3 residues: CASELAGFSTDTQYF. CDR3 coding DNA: TGTGCCAGCGAACTAGCGGGGTTTTCCACAGATACGCAGTATTTT.

This sequence joins TRBV6-6 and TRBJ2-3, with a possible D match to TRBD1 (8 bases). Deletions cut 2 bases from V and 9 bases from J, with 21 bases between. The CDR3 has 16 amino acids. Germline-derived CDR1 and CDR2 are MNHNY and SVGAGI (reference sequence). CDR3 DNA sequence: TGTGCCAGCAGTTACCCGGCACAGGGGGGGGTGTGGACGCAGTATTTT. This gives the protein CASSYPAQGGVWTQYF.

This clone was observed a few times. The chain is built from TRBV4-2 and TRBJ2-5; 10 bases are a match to TRBD1. CDR1 and CDR2 (germline): LGHNA, YNFKEQ. The V and J ends lost 0 bases and 5 bases, in that order; junction bases with no gene match: 6. The CDR3 totals 16 residues. This CDR3 is CASSQDGQGDVETQYF. Here the CDR3 DNA reads TGTGCCAGCAGCCAAGATGGACAGGGGGATGTGGAGACCCAGTACTTC.

The CDR3 loop is CAISRSGTALDEQYF. As DNA, the CDR3 is TGTGCCATCAGTCGTTCCGGGACAGCGCTCGACGAGCAGTACTTC. The chain recombines TRBV10-3 with TRBJ2-7, with TRBD1 matching 7 bases. This CDR3 is 15 amino acids long. Germline CDR1 ENHRY, CDR2 SYGVKD. The ends lost 5 bases at V and 5 bases at J; junction bases unmatched: 12.